Presented here are 4 T cell receptor beta chains from one specimen sequenced in a study of blood T cell repertoires in COVID-19. The assay was immunoSEQ multiplex PCR, and TCRdb's table has in-frame clones only and misses some. The top ten clones hold 0.87% of a sample with 250,000 or so clones, 80% to 90% of them seen once. Sequencing input: PBMCs or T cells enriched from blood (not recorded which). The receptors here all came from a man in his fifties who had been exposed to COVID-19.

V is TRBV9 and J is TRBJ2-1; perhaps TRBD2 as D (7 bases). The CDR3 is 16 amino acids. Germline values: CDR1 SGDLS, CDR2 YYNGEE. Trimming removed 4 bases from V and 0 bases from J, with 14 bases in between. The CDR3 coding sequence is TGTGCCAGCAGCCCCCTAGGGGGGGTCTCCTACAATGAGCAGTTCTTC. Its protein product is CASSPLGGVSYNEQFF.

Concerning this clone itself: Its ends do not fully match the called genes, so a read error is possible. The chain couples TRBV30 to TRBJ1-5; D remains unclear. CDR1 and CDR2 (germline): GTSNPN, SVGIG (reference sequence). The CDR3 runs 13 residues. DNA for the CDR3: TGTGCCTGGAATAAGTATAGCGATCAGCCCCAGCATTTT. The encoded protein is CAWNKYSDQPQHF.

The rearrangement uses TRBV9 and TRBJ1-4; D unresolved. V shed 3 bases and J shed 1 base, with 19 bases lying between them. Germline CDR1 SGDLS, CDR2 YYNGEE. The CDR3 has 18 amino acids. The CDR3 coding sequence is TGTGCCAGCAGCGCAAATTCTGACGGACTGAGAACTAATGAAAAACTGTTTTTT. This translates into CASSANSDGLRTNEKLFF.

The rearrangement uses TRBV28 and TRBJ2-2; D call uncertain. The CDR3 sequence is 16 residues long. V was trimmed by 3 bases and J by 0 bases, leaving 11 bases between them. Germline V CDR1 and CDR2: MDHEN, SYDVKM. The CDR3 protein is CASSFTALSNTGELFF. The CDR3 region has the DNA TGTGCCAGCAGTTTTACAGCTCTATCGAACACCGGGGAGCTGTTTTTT.